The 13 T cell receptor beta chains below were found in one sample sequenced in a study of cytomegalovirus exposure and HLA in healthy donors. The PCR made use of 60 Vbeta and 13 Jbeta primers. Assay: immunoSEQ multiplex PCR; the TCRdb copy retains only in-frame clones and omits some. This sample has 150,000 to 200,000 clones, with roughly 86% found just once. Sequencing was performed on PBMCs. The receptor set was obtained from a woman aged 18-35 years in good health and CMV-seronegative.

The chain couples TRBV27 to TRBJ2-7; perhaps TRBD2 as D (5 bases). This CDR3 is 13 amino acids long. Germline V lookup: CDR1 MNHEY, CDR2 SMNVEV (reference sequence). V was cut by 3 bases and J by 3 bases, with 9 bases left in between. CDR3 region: CASSFGGRYEQYF. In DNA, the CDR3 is TGTGCCAGCAGTTTTGGAGGTCGCTACGAGCAGTACTTC.

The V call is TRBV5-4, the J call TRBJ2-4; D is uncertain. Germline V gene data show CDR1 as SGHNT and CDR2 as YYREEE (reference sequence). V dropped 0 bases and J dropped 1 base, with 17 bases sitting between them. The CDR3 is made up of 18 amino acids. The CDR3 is CASSLAVSAEAAKNIQYF. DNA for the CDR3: TGTGCCAGCAGCTTGGCCGTCAGCGCCGAGGCGGCCAAAAACATTCAGTACTTC.

CDR3 sequence reads: CASRSGGAGEQYF. The CDR3 nucleotides are TGTGCCAGCAGATCAGGGGGCGCGGGGGAGCAGTACTTC. The chain combines TRBV5-4 with TRBJ2-7; 8 nucleotides agree with TRBD1. CDR1 is SGHNT, CDR2 YYREEE, per germline (reference sequence). With V trimmed by 5 bases and J by 7 bases, 8 bases remained unmatched. The CDR3 extends over 13 amino acids. Full variable domain (rest looked up from reference TRBV5-4 and TRBJ2-7): ETGVTQSPTHLIKTRGQQVTLRCSSQSGHNTVSWYQQALGQGPQFIFQYYREEENGRGNFPPRFSGLQFPNYSSELNVNALELDDSALYLCASRSGGAGEQYFGPGTRLTVT.

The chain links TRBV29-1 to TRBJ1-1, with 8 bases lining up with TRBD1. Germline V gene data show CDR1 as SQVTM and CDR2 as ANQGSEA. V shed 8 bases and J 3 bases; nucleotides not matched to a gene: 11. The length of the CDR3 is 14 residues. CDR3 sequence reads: CSSQGAGQDTEAFF. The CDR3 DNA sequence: TGCAGCTCCCAGGGGGCAGGGCAAGACACTGAAGCTTTCTTT.

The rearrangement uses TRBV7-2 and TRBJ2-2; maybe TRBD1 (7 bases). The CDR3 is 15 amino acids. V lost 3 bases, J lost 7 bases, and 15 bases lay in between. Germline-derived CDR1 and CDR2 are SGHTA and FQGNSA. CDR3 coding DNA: TGTGCCAGCAGCTTCAAGGCAGGGGGGAGCGGGGAGCTGTTTTTT. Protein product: CASSFKAGGSGELFF.

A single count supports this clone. The DNA of the CDR3 is TGCGCCAGCAGCCAAAACATCCCATTGGCAGGGGGCGCCGAGCAGTACTTC. It is translated as CASSQNIPLAGGAEQYF. The chain employs TRBV4-3 and TRBJ2-7, with 8 bases identical to TRBD1. Germline values: CDR1 LGHNA, CDR2 YSLEER. The length of the CDR3 is 17 residues. V lost 2 bases to trimming and J lost 6 bases; unmatched junction nucleotides: 15.

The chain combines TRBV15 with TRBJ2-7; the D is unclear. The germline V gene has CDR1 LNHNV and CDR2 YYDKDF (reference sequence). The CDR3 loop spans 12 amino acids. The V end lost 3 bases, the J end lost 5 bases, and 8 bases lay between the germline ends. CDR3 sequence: CATSRNGNEQYF. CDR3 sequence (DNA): TGTGCCACCAGCAGGAACGGTAACGAGCAGTACTTC.

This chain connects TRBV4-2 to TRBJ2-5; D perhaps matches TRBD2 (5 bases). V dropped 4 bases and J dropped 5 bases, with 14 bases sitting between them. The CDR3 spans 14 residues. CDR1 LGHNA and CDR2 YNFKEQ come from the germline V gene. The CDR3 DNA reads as TGTGCCAGCAGCCCGTCCCGGACGGGGGAGACCCAGTACTTC. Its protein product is CASSPSRTGETQYF.

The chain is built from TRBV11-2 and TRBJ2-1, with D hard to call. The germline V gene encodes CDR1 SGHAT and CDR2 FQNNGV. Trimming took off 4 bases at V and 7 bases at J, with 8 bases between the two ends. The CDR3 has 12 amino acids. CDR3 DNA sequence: TGTGCCAGCAGCTCCCTCAGAAATGAGCAGTTCTTC. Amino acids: CASSSLRNEQFF.

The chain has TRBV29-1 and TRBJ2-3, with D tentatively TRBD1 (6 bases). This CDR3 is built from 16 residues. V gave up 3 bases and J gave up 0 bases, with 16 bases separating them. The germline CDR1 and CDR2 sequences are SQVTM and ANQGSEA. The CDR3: CSVDPVRGHSTDTQYF. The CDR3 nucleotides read TGCAGCGTTGATCCTGTCAGGGGACATAGCACAGATACGCAGTATTTT.

The CDR3 loop reads CASSTDRDYGYTF. DNA of the CDR3: TGTGCCAGCTCAACGGACAGGGACTATGGCTACACCTTC. The chain links TRBV18 to TRBJ1-2, with TRBD1 matching over 8 bases. This CDR3 region has 13 residues. V shed 5 bases, J shed 3 bases, and the junction held 2 bases outside the gene matches. CDR1 and CDR2 (germline): KGHSH, LQKENI.

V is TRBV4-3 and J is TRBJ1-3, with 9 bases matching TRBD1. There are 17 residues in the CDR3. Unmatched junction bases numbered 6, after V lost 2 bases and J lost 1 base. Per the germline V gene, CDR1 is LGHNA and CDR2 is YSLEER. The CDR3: CASSQYGTGTSGNTIYF. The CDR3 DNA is TGCGCCAGCAGCCAATACGGGACAGGGACATCTGGAAACACCATATATTTT.

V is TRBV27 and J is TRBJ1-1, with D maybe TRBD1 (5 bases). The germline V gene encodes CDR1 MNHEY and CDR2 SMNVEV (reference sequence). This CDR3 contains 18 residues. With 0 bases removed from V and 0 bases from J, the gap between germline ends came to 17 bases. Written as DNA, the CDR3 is TGTGCCAGCAGTTTATCAGGGTGGGGGGAGACATTGAACACTGAAGCTTTCTTT. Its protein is CASSLSGWGETLNTEAFF.